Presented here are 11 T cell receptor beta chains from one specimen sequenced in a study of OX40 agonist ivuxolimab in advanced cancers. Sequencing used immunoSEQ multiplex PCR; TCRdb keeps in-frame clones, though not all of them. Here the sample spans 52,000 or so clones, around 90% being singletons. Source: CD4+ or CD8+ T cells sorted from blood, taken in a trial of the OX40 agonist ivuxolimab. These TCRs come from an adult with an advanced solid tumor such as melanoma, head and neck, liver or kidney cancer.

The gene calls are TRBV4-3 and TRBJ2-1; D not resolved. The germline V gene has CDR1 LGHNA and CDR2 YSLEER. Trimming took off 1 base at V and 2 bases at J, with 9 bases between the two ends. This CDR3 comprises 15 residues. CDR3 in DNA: TGCGCCAGCAGCCAAGTTGCGGCAACCTACAATGAGCAGTTCTTC. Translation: CASSQVAATYNEQFF.

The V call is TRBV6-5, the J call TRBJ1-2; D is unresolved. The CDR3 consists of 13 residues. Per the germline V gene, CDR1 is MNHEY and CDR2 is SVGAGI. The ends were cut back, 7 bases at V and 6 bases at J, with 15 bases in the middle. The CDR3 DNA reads TGTGCCAGCAAAACCGGAGAAGGGCATGGCTACACCTTC. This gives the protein CASKTGEGHGYTF.

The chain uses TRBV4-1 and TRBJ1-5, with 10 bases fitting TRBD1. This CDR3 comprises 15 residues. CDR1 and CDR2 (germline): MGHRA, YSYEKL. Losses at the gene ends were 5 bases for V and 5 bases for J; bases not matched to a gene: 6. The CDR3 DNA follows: TGCGCCAGCAGCGTCAGACAGGGGGCGGATCAGCCCCAGCATTTT. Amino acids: CASSVRQGADQPQHF.

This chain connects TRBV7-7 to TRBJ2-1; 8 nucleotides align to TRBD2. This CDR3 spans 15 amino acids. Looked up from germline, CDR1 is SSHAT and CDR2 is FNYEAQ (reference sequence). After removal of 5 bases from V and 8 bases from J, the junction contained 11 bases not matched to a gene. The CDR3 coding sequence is TGTGCCAGCAGCCCAACCGGGGGGGGCTGGGATGAGCAGTTCTTC. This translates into CASSPTGGGWDEQFF.

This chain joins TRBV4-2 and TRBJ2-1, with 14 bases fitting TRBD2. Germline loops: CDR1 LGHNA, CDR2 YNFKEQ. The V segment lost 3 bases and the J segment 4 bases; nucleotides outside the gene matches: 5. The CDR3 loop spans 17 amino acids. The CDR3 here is CASSHGTSGGGYNEQFF. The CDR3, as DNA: TGTGCCAGCAGCCACGGGACTAGCGGGGGAGGATACAATGAGCAGTTCTTC.

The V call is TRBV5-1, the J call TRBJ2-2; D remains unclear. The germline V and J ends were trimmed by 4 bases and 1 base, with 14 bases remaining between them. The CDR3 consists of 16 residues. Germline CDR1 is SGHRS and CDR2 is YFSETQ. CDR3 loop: CASSMDPDQNTGELFF. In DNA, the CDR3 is TGCGCCAGCAGCATGGACCCGGACCAGAACACCGGGGAGCTGTTTTTT.

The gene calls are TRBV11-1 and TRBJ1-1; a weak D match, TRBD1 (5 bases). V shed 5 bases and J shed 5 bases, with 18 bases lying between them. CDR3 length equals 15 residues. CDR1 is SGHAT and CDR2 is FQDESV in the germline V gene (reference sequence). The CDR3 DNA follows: TGTGCCAGCAGCGATAAGCTGGGGCTAAGTACTGAAGCTTTCTTT. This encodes CASSDKLGLSTEAFF.

In DNA form, the CDR3 reads TGCGCCAGCAGCCAGGGGTCGGGGAACACTGAAGCTTTCTTT. As protein: CASSQGSGNTEAFF. The chain links TRBV4-1 to TRBJ1-1, with unresolved D. The V gene's germline CDR1 is MGHRA and CDR2 YSYEKL. CDR3 length: 14 amino acids. Trimming took off 3 bases at V and 1 base at J, with 9 bases between the two ends.

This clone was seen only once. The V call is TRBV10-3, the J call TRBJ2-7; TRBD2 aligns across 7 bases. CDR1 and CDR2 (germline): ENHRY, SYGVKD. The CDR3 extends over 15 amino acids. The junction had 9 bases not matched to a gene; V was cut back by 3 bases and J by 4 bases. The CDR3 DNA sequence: TGTGCCATCAGTGAATTGGAGGGAGGGATTTACGAGCAGTACTTC. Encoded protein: CAISELEGGIYEQYF.

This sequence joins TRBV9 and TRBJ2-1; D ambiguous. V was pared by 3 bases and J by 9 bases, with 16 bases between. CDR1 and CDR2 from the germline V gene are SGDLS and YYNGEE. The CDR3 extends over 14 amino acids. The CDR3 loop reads CASSAPALPAEQFF. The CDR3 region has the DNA TGTGCCAGCAGCGCACCGGCCCTGCCGGCTGAGCAGTTCTTC.

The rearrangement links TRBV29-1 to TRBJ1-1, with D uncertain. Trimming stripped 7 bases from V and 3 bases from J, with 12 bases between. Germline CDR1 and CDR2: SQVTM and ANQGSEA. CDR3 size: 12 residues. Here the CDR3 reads CSGKDGYTEAFF. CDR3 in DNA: TGCAGCGGAAAGGACGGATACACTGAAGCTTTCTTT.